The clone carrying this T cell receptor (beta chain) appeared many times. The target antigen is unknown. The CDR3 runs 13 residues. Germline lookup yields CDR1 SGHTA and CDR2 FQGTGA. V lost 5 bases, J lost 1 base, and 8 bases lay in between. This entry is derived from a study of CD8+CD57+ T cells in acquired aplastic anemia. Across the study: The study obtained an average of around 3.4 ug of DNA from sorted CD4+ and CD8+ cells. Average CD4+ read depth in healthy donors was roughly 10 million reads.

It was genomic DNA that served as the template for profiling TCR beta VDJ and CDR3. In TCRdb, the reads were re-called with MiXCR into one record per CDR3 protein. Of 180,000 or so distinct CDR3 sequences listed, approximately 45% are singletons. Study-level points and caveats: Between patients and controls, around 27 CD8+ CDR3 sequences were found in common.

The V call is TRBV7-3, the J call TRBJ2-5; no definite D call. This receptor was identified in a human donor in good health. The material sequenced was sorted CD4+, CD8+, or CD8+CD57+ T cells (not recorded which) from PBMCs. DNA for the CDR3: TGTGCCAGCAGCGAGGCCGCCCAAGAGACCCAGTACTTC. Residues: CASSEAAQETQYF.